The next 25 T cell receptor beta chains were all read from a single sample in a study of siplizumab effects on memory and regulatory T cells. Sequenced by immunoSEQ multiplex PCR; TCRdb stores in-frame clones only, minus some. Of 70,000 or so clones listed, approximately 89% are singletons. The sequencing input was Tregs sorted from blood. The source of these receptors is a human donor in good health.

V gene TRBV27 combines with J gene TRBJ1-5, with D unresolved. V was shortened by 6 bases and J by 5 bases, with 5 bases between the two germline ends. CDR1 and CDR2 from the germline V gene are MNHEY and SMNVEV (reference sequence). The CDR3 runs to 11 residues. CDR3 coding DNA: TGTGCCAGCAGGCCTTATCAGCCCCAGCATTTT. Translated, it gives CASRPYQPQHF.

The table lists this clone with a count of one. The chain links TRBV5-1 to TRBJ2-5, with 12 nucleotides matching TRBD2. V lost 0 bases, J lost 4 bases, and 1 base stayed unmatched. The CDR3 sequence is 15 residues long. The V gene's germline CDR1 is SGHRS and CDR2 YFSETQ. The CDR3 region has the DNA TGCGCCAGCAGCTTGGTACTAGCGGGAGGAGAGACCCAGTACTTC. Translating it yields CASSLVLAGGETQYF.

The chain employs TRBV5-1 and TRBJ2-1; 9 bases map to TRBD2. Germline lookup yields CDR1 SGHRS and CDR2 YFSETQ. Germline trimming cut 4 bases from V and 6 bases from J; bases unmatched to any gene: 8. There are 15 residues in the CDR3. In nucleotides, the CDR3 is TGCGCCAGCAGCGATTCGGGCGGGAGGGCCAATGAGCAGTTCTTC. Its protein is CASSDSGGRANEQFF.

This clone was seen a few times. The chain uses TRBV6-1 and TRBJ2-2; the D gene is possibly TRBD2 (5 bases). Trimming stripped 6 bases from V and 4 bases from J, with 12 bases between. Germline V CDR1 and CDR2: MNHNS, SASEGT. The CDR3 has 14 amino acids. CDR3 amino acids: CASRFGEGTGELFF. As DNA, the CDR3 is TGTGCCAGCAGGTTCGGCGAGGGCACCGGGGAGCTGTTTTTT.

V gene TRBV12-5 combines with J gene TRBJ1-5; D not resolved. Trimming took off 5 bases at V and 0 bases at J, with 11 bases between the two ends. Per germline, CDR1 LGHNT and CDR2 FRNRAP. The CDR3 consists of 15 residues. The CDR3 reads CASGAGTLSNQPQHF. The CDR3 coding sequence is TGTGCTAGTGGTGCAGGAACCCTTAGCAATCAGCCCCAGCATTTT.

This sequence joins TRBV9 and TRBJ2-3, with TRBD2 as a possible D gene (6 bases). The CDR3 loop spans 13 amino acids. Per the germline V gene, CDR1 is SGDLS and CDR2 is YYNGEE. The V end lost 8 bases, the J end lost 2 bases, and 12 bases lay between the germline ends. The CDR3 region is CASEPGDTDTQYF. CDR3 nucleotides: TGTGCCAGTGAACCGGGGGACACAGATACGCAGTATTTT.

V and J are TRBV18 and TRBJ2-7, with a possible D match to TRBD2 (6 bases). V gave up 6 bases and J gave up 6 bases, with 18 bases separating them. The germline CDR1 and CDR2 sequences are KGHSH and LQKENI. The CDR3 is 14 residues long. CDR3 protein: CASSFGGKDGEQYF. In DNA form, the CDR3 reads TGTGCCAGCTCCTTTGGCGGGAAGGATGGCGAGCAGTACTTC.

This sequence joins TRBV5-1 and TRBJ2-7, with TRBD1 matching over 7 bases. J was trimmed by 3 bases and V by 2 bases; bases with no gene match: 5. CDR3 length: 14 residues. Germline V gene sequence: CDR1 SGHRS, CDR2 YFSETQ. The CDR3 bases are TGCGCCAGCAGCTTCGGGCAGGGGGTCTACGAGCAGTACTTC. Amino acids: CASSFGQGVYEQYF.

CDR3 protein: CASSRNRDLGYNEQFF. CDR3 nucleotides: TGCGCCAGCAGCCGAAACCGGGACTTAGGCTACAATGAGCAGTTCTTC. The rearrangement links TRBV4-3 to TRBJ2-1; maybe TRBD2 (6 bases). This CDR3 spans 16 amino acids. Germline loops: CDR1 LGHNA, CDR2 YSLEER. V lost 4 bases and J lost 3, with 16 bases in between.

The chain is built from TRBV15 and TRBJ2-1; a weak D match, TRBD2 (5 bases). The CDR3 loop spans 14 amino acids. V was pared by 2 bases and J by 2 bases, with 7 bases between. From germline, CDR1 is LNHNV and CDR2 YYDKDF (reference sequence). The chain's CDR3 is CATSRLATYNEQFF. CDR3 sequence (DNA): TGTGCCACCAGCAGACTAGCTACCTACAATGAGCAGTTCTTC.

The V call is TRBV9, the J call TRBJ2-6; D tentatively fits TRBD1 or TRBD2 (5 bases each). V lost 0 bases and J lost 0, with 13 bases in between. The germline CDR1 and CDR2 sequences are SGDLS and YYNGEE. The CDR3 is 18 residues long. CDR3 amino acids: CASSVVSGRSSGANVLTF. CDR3 nucleotide sequence: TGTGCCAGCAGCGTAGTGTCGGGACGGAGCTCTGGGGCCAACGTCCTGACTTTC.

The chain combines TRBV7-2 with TRBJ2-5, with D maybe TRBD2 (5 bases). Trimming pared 1 base from V and 5 bases from J, leaving 14 bases between. Germline V gene data show CDR1 as SGHTA and CDR2 as FQGNSA. This CDR3 is built from 15 residues. CDR3 sequence: CASSLVGRAWETQYF. DNA for the CDR3: TGTGCCAGCAGCTTAGTAGGGCGGGCTTGGGAGACCCAGTACTTC.

The chain carries TRBV19 and TRBJ2-2, with TRBD1 matching over 7 bases. Germline V CDR1 and CDR2: LNHDA, SQIVND (reference sequence). J was trimmed by 5 bases and V by 3 bases; bases with no gene match: 12. The CDR3 loop spans 17 amino acids. The CDR3 loop reads CASSIFPTGRQTGELFF. CDR3 nucleotide sequence: TGTGCCAGTAGTATTTTCCCGACAGGGCGACAGACCGGGGAGCTGTTTTTT.

The rearrangement joins TRBV19 to TRBJ2-5; maybe TRBD1 (6 bases). Trimming left V 1 base short and J 2 bases short, with 11 bases between. The germline V gene has CDR1 LNHDA and CDR2 SQIVND (reference sequence). The length of the CDR3 is 15 residues. CDR3 amino acids: CASSIAQTGQETQYF. The CDR3 coding sequence is TGTGCCAGTAGTATAGCCCAGACAGGACAAGAGACCCAGTACTTC. The full variable domain, in which reference TRBV19 and TRBJ2-5 provide the parts outside the CDR3, is DGGITQSPKYLFRKEGQNVTLSCEQNLNHDAMYWYRQDPGQGLRLIYYSQIVNDFQKGDIAEGYSVSREKKESFPLTVTSAQKNPTAFYLCASSIAQTGQETQYFGPGTRLLVL.

The chain has TRBV18 and TRBJ2-1; D is unresolved. Germline lookup yields CDR1 KGHSH and CDR2 LQKENI. This CDR3 is 12 amino acids long. V was shortened by 2 bases and J by 8 bases, with 7 bases between the two germline ends. This CDR3 reads CASSPRGDEQFF. DNA for the CDR3: TGTGCCAGCTCACCAAGAGGAGATGAGCAGTTCTTC.

For the CDR3, the DNA is TGTGCCTGGAATCGGTGGGCCACCAGCAAGAACACTGAAGCTTTCTTT. Amino acids: CAWNRWATSKNTEAFF. The chain recombines TRBV30 with TRBJ1-1; D ambiguous. Germline V gene lookup returns CDR1 GTSNPN and CDR2 SVGIG (reference sequence). CDR3 size: 16 residues. Trimming took off 4 bases at V and 1 base at J, with 19 bases between the two ends.

This clone is judged medium-sized. The rearrangement uses TRBV12-5 and TRBJ2-1; 8 bases line up with TRBD2. After removal of 0 bases from V and 0 bases from J, the junction contained 1 base not matched to a gene. The CDR3 totals 16 residues. Germline CDR1 is LGHNT and CDR2 is FRNRAP. The CDR3 protein is CASGLVRGGSYNEQFF. The DNA for the CDR3 is TGTGCTAGTGGTTTGGTACGGGGGGGCTCCTACAATGAGCAGTTCTTC.

With regard to this clone: One junction end does not reproduce the germline sequence, and a read error may be involved. The chain uses TRBV6-1 and TRBJ2-1; tentatively, D is TRBD2 (5 bases). This CDR3 is 12 amino acids long. Germline V gene sequence: CDR1 MNHNS, CDR2 SASEGT. The CDR3 bases are TGTGCCAGCAGTGAAGGGCGGGTAAAATCACTCTTC. It is translated as CASSEGRVKSLF.

This chain links TRBV11-1 with TRBJ1-1; D is unclear. The CDR3 loop spans 14 amino acids. The germline V gene has CDR1 SGHAT and CDR2 FQDESV (reference sequence). Trimming cost V 2 bases and J 0 bases, with 7 bases left between them. The CDR3 reads CASSLTSMNTEAFF. CDR3 DNA: TGTGCCAGCAGCTTAACATCCATGAACACTGAAGCTTTCTTT.

CDR3 residues: CASARGPGFEQYF. DNA of the CDR3: TGTGCCAGCGCACGGGGCCCTGGCTTCGAGCAGTACTTC. This chain joins TRBV11-3 and TRBJ2-7; perhaps D is TRBD1 or TRBD2 (5 bases each). Deletions cut 8 bases from V and 6 bases from J, with 17 bases between. Germline loops: CDR1 SGHNT, CDR2 YENEEA. The CDR3 has 13 amino acids. The entire variable domain, with the rest obtained from reference TRBV11-3 and TRBJ2-7, is as follows: EAGVVQSPRYKIIEKKQPVAFWCNPISGHNTLYWYLQNLGQGPELLIRYENEEAVDDSQLPKDRFSAERLKGVDSTLKIQPAELGDSAVYLCASARGPGFEQYFGPGTRLTVT.

The chain joins TRBV25-1 to TRBJ1-2; D is ambiguous. There are 12 residues in the CDR3. Trimming removed 5 bases from V and 8 bases from J, with 12 bases in between. CDR1 is MGHDK, CDR2 SYGVNS, per germline. This CDR3 is CASSHTDEGYTF. CDR3 bases: TGTGCCAGCAGTCATACAGATGAGGGCTACACCTTC.

This clone was detected once. The chain employs TRBV9 and TRBJ2-2; 14 nucleotides agree with TRBD2. The V gene's germline CDR1 is SGDLS and CDR2 YYNGEE. V shed 5 bases and J 6 bases; nucleotides not matched to a gene: 3. This CDR3 has 15 amino acids. This chain's CDR3 is CASRGLAGVSGELFF. Here the CDR3 DNA reads TGTGCCAGCAGGGGACTAGCGGGAGTTTCCGGGGAGCTGTTTTTT.

This rearrangement joins TRBV4-1 to TRBJ2-7, with a possible D match to TRBD2 (6 bases). CDR1 MGHRA and CDR2 YSYEKL come from the germline V gene. This CDR3 is built from 14 residues. Trimming pared 6 bases from V and 4 bases from J, leaving 16 bases between. This CDR3 is CASREGLGRYEQYF. The CDR3 bases are TGCGCCAGCAGGGAGGGGCTAGGTCGGTACGAGCAGTACTTC.

This chain joins TRBV19 and TRBJ1-2; no firm D call. V was pared by 6 bases and J by 5 bases, with 13 bases between. Germline V gives CDR1 LNHDA, CDR2 SQIVND (reference sequence). The CDR3 extends over 13 amino acids. CDR3 residues: CASSRNPDYGYTF. CDR3 bases: TGTGCCAGTAGCCGAAACCCAGATTATGGCTACACCTTC.

This clone has just one count. The rearrangement joins TRBV5-1 to TRBJ1-2; D not certain. The CDR3 consists of 12 residues. CDR1 and CDR2 (germline): SGHRS, YFSETQ. The germline V and J ends were trimmed by 3 bases and 8 bases, with 11 bases remaining between them. The CDR3, as DNA: TGCGCCAGCAGCTGGAACAGTGGGGGCTACACCTTC. It specifies CASSWNSGGYTF.